The text below deals with one T cell receptor (beta chain). Antigen specificity is unknown. The repertoire was sequenced with immunoSEQ multiplex PCR; TCRdb's copy has only in-frame clones and lacks some. Of 48,000 or so clones in the sample, approximately 90% were seen once. This record belongs to a study of T cells in localized non-small cell lung cancer. Broader study findings: Exceeding tumor, uninvolved adjacent lung had the highest T cell clonality.

The V gene end was trimmed by 4 bases and the J gene end by 4 bases; junction bases not matched to a gene: 6. CDR1 and CDR2 from the germline V gene are SNHLY and FYNNEI. The CDR3 totals 14 residues. Here the sequenced sample was peripheral blood, taken before any cancer treatment. This sequence was found in a male donor older than 55 with stage III squamous cell lung carcinoma. The gene calls are TRBV2 and TRBJ1-1; 7 bases align to TRBD1. Written as DNA, the CDR3 is TGTGCCAGCAGTGTGACAGGGAAATCCACTGAAGCTTTCTTT. Translating it yields CASSVTGKSTEAFF.